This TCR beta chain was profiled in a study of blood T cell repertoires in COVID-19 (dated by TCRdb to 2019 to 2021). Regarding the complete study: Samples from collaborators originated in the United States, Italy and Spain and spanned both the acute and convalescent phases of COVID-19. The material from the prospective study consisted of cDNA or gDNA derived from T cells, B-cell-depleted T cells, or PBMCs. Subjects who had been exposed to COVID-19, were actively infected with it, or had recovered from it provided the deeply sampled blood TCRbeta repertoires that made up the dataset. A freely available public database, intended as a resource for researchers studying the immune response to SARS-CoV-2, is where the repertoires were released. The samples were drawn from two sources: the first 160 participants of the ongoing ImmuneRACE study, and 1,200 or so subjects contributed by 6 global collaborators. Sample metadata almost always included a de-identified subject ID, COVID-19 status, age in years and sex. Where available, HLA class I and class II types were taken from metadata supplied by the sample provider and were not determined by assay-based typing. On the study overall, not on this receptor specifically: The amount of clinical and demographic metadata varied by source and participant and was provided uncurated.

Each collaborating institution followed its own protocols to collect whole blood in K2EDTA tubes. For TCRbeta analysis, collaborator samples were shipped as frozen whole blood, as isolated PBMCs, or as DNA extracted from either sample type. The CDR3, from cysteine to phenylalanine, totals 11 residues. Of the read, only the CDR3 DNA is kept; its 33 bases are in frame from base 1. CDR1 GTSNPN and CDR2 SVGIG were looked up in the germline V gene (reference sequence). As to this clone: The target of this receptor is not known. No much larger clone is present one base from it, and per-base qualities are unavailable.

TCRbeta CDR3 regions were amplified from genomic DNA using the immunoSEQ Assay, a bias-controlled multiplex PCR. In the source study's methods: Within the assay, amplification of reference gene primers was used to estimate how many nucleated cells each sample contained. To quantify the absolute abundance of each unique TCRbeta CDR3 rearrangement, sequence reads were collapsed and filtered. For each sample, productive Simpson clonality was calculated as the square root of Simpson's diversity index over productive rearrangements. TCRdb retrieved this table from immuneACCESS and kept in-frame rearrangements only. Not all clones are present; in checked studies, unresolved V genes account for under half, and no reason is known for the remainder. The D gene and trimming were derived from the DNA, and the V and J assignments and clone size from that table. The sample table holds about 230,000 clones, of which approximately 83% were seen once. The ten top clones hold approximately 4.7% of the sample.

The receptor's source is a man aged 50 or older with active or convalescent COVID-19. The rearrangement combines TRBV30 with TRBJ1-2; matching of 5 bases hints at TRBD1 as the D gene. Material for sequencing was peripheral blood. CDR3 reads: CAKGAAYGYTF. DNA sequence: TGTGCTAAAGGGGCTGCATATGGCTACACCTTC. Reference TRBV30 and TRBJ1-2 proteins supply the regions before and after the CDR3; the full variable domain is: SQTIHQWPATLVQPVGSPLSLECTVEGTSNPNLYWYRQAAGRGLQLLFYSVGIGQISSEVPQNLSASRPQDRQFILSSKKLLLSDSGFYLCAKGAAYGYTFGSGTRLTVV.